The 23 T cell receptor beta chains below were found in one sample sequenced in a study of blood T cell repertoires in COVID-19. Only in-frame clones appear in the TCRdb table, and some are missing; sequencing was by immunoSEQ multiplex PCR. The sample lists over 85,000 clones, around 87% seen once, with 7% to 9% in the top ten. Material for sequencing was peripheral blood. These receptors came from a human donor with acute or convalescent COVID-19. The donor label of this sample is uncertain.

The chain uses TRBV19 and TRBJ1-4; TRBD1 matches 8 bases. The CDR3 has 14 residues. The ends lost 6 bases at V and 5 bases at J; junction bases unmatched: 5. Germline V gene sequence: CDR1 LNHDA, CDR2 SQIVND (reference sequence). The CDR3 DNA follows: TGTGCCAGTAGAACAGGGGGATCGAATGAAAAACTGTTTTTT. Translating gives CASRTGGSNEKLFF.

The chain couples TRBV3-1 (or the pseudogene TRBV3-2) to TRBJ2-7; 7 positions agree with TRBD1. Germline loops: CDR1 LGHDT, CDR2 YNNKEL (reference sequence). The CDR3 loop spans 14 amino acids. The V segment lost 5 bases and the J segment 2 bases; nucleotides outside the gene matches: 6. The CDR3 region has the DNA TGTGCCAGCAGCGAGGGACAGTCTACCTACGAGCAGTACTTC. This sequence encodes CASSEGQSTYEQYF.

This chain joins TRBV5-1 and TRBJ1-2, with D tentatively TRBD1 (5 bases). In germline, CDR1 is SGHRS, CDR2 YFSETQ. Trimming stripped 0 bases from V and 8 bases from J, with 14 bases between. The CDR3 contains 14 residues. CDR3 nucleotide sequence: TGCGCCAGCAGCTTGGTAGCGGGGGGGAGCGGCTACACCTTC. This translates into CASSLVAGGSGYTF.

The chain joins TRBV6-5 to TRBJ1-1; 7 bases are a match to TRBD1. The CDR3 spans 15 residues. Germline assignment: CDR1 MNHEY and CDR2 SVGAGI. V shed 6 bases and J 4 bases; nucleotides not matched to a gene: 11. This chain's CDR3 is CASSSTGSGSTEAFF. In nucleotides, the CDR3 is TGTGCCAGCAGCTCGACAGGGAGTGGGAGCACTGAAGCTTTCTTT.

V usage is TRBV5-1 and J usage is TRBJ2-1; 9 bases map to TRBD2. V was pared by 0 bases and J by 10 bases, with 8 bases of the junction left unmatched. The CDR3 length is 15 residues. The V gene's germline CDR1 is SGHRS and CDR2 YFSETQ. CDR3 nucleotide sequence: TGCGCCAGCAGCTTGGAGAGCGGGGGGCTAAGAGAGCAGTTCTTC. It specifies CASSLESGGLREQFF.

About this clone: One end of the junction does not line up with germline, which may come from a read error. The chain couples TRBV7-9 to TRBJ2-3; 8 bases line up with TRBD1. In germline, CDR1 is SEHNR, CDR2 FQNEAQ (reference sequence). The CDR3 loop spans 13 amino acids. CDR3 sequence: CASSPDDRGQGAF. CDR3 DNA sequence: TGTGCCAGCAGCCCAGATGATCGGGGGCAGGGGGCTTTT. Variable domain in full (rest from reference TRBV7-9 and TRBJ2-3): DTGVSQNPRHKITKRGQNVTFRCDPISEHNRLYWYRQTLGQGPEFLTYFQNEAQLEKSRLLSDRFSAERPKGSFSTLEIQRTEQGDSAMYLCASSPDDRGQGAFGPGTRLTVL.

The chain combines TRBV11-3 with TRBJ2-1; 12 nucleotides agree with TRBD2. Germline V gives CDR1 SGHNT, CDR2 YENEEA. The CDR3 loop spans 16 amino acids. V shed 5 bases and J 8 bases; nucleotides not matched to a gene: 10. In nucleotides, the CDR3 is TGTGCCAGCAGCAGCAACCCTAGCGGGGGGGCCGATGAGCAGTTCTTC. Its protein product is CASSSNPSGGADEQFF.

The V call is TRBV6-2 or TRBV6-3, the J call TRBJ2-5; 9 nucleotides line up with TRBD2. The CDR3 extends over 17 amino acids. Germline V gene sequence: CDR1 MNHEY, CDR2 SVGEGT. J lost 0 bases, V lost 2 bases, and 7 bases had no gene match. CDR3 in amino acids: CASSYVWSGGNQETQYF. The CDR3 nucleotides are TGTGCCAGCAGTTACGTTTGGAGCGGGGGGAACCAAGAGACCCAGTACTTC.

The genes are TRBV7-6 and TRBJ2-3; 10 bases match TRBD2. V trimming: 4 bases; J trimming: 3 bases; junction bases outside the gene matches: 7. The germline V gene encodes CDR1 SGHVS and CDR2 FNYEAQ. The CDR3 covers 16 residues. The CDR3 nucleotides are TGTGCCAGCAGCTGGTCTAGCGGGGGAGTTACAGATACGCAGTATTTT. Its protein product is CASSWSSGGVTDTQYF. The full variable domain, its missing parts supplied by reference TRBV7-6 and TRBJ2-3, is GAGVSQSPRYKVTKRGQDVALRCDPISGHVSLYWYRQALGQGPEFLTYFNYEAQQDKSGLPNDRFSAERPEGSISTLTIQRTEQRDSAMYRCASSWSSGGVTDTQYFGPGTRLTVL.

The DNA of the CDR3 is TGTGCCAGCAGATACACCCCTACAGGACCCCTTGAAGCTTTCTTT. Residues: CASRYTPTGPLEAFF. V and J are TRBV6-5 and TRBJ1-1, with D perhaps matching TRBD1 (5 bases). CDR3 length: 15 residues. Trimming pared 6 bases from V and 7 bases from J, leaving 21 bases between. Germline CDR1 MNHEY, CDR2 SVGAGI.

This clone has a single count. The chain employs TRBV10-3 and TRBJ1-6; D may be TRBD1 (6 bases). Trimming left V 3 bases short and J 7 bases short, with 16 bases between. The CDR3 sequence is 16 residues long. Germline V gene sequence: CDR1 ENHRY, CDR2 SYGVKD. The CDR3 is CAISDVGAAVNSPLHF. The CDR3 DNA reads TGTGCCATCAGTGACGTGGGGGCAGCGGTCAATTCACCCCTCCACTTT.

The chain combines TRBV5-1 with TRBJ1-1; D uncertain. The CDR3 is made up of 15 amino acids. The V gene's germline CDR1 is SGHRS and CDR2 YFSETQ. Trimming shortened V by 1 base and J by 1 base, and 11 bases separated the two germline ends. CDR3 sequence: CASSLSPHRNTEAFF. The CDR3 DNA reads TGCGCCAGCAGCTTGAGCCCCCACAGGAACACTGAAGCTTTCTTT.

This sequence joins TRBV19 and TRBJ2-2, with D perhaps matching TRBD1 (5 bases). Trimming pared 5 bases from V and 4 bases from J, leaving 11 bases between. Germline CDR1 reads LNHDA; CDR2 reads SQIVND (reference sequence). CDR3 size: 14 residues. CDR3 in DNA: TGTGCCAGTAGTTCCGACAGAGGCACCGGGGAGCTGTTTTTT. Its translation is CASSSDRGTGELFF. The whole variable domain, filled in from reference TRBV19 and TRBJ2-2, reads DGGITQSPKYLFRKEGQNVTLSCEQNLNHDAMYWYRQDPGQGLRLIYYSQIVNDFQKGDIAEGYSVSREKKESFPLTVTSAQKNPTAFYLCASSSDRGTGELFFGEGSRLTVL.

J is TRBJ2-7 and V is TRBV3-1 (or the pseudogene TRBV3-2); D gene uncertain. V lost 3 bases, J lost 3 bases, and 9 bases lay in between. CDR3 length equals 13 residues. CDR1 is LGHDT and CDR2 is YNNKEL in the germline V gene (reference sequence). This CDR3 is CASSHPSGYEQYF. CDR3 in DNA: TGTGCCAGCAGCCACCCATCCGGCTACGAGCAGTACTTC.

The chain combines TRBV11-3 with TRBJ2-3; 10 nucleotides match TRBD1. The germline gives CDR1 SGHNT, CDR2 YENEEA. With 4 bases clipped from V and 4 bases from J, the junction kept 8 bases outside the gene matches. The CDR3 is made up of 16 amino acids. The CDR3 DNA is TGTGCCAGCAGCTCCGGACAGGGGGGATTTTCAGATACGCAGTATTTT. Its translation: CASSSGQGGFSDTQYF.

The chain employs TRBV28 and TRBJ2-7; 8 bases are a match to TRBD1. Per germline, CDR1 MDHEN and CDR2 SYDVKM. CDR3 length equals 15 residues. The junction had 9 bases not matched to a gene; V was cut back by 5 bases and J by 3 bases. CDR3 loop: CASSPAGGNFYEQYF. CDR3 DNA sequence: TGTGCCAGCAGTCCCGCAGGGGGCAATTTCTACGAGCAGTACTTC.

The rearrangement uses TRBV18 and TRBJ1-4; D is perhaps TRBD1 (6 bases). CDR1 and CDR2 (germline): KGHSH, LQKENI. There are 15 residues in the CDR3. V lost 3 bases, J lost 8 bases, and 16 bases lay in between. Here the CDR3 reads CASSPPRDNGEKLFF. The CDR3 region has the DNA TGTGCCAGCTCACCGCCACGGGACAACGGAGAAAAACTGTTTTTT.

This chain joins TRBV11-3 and TRBJ2-3; D gene uncertain. CDR1 SGHNT and CDR2 YENEEA come from the germline V gene. Trimming pared 1 base from V and 1 base from J, leaving 6 bases between. CDR3 size: 14 residues. The CDR3 here is CASSLVVGTDTQYF. In DNA form, the CDR3 reads TGTGCCAGCAGCTTAGTAGTTGGCACAGATACGCAGTATTTT.

The gene calls are TRBV18 and TRBJ1-2; TRBD1 matches 7 bases. The CDR3 length is 17 residues. CDR1 is KGHSH, CDR2 LQKENI, per germline. With 1 base clipped from V and 4 bases from J, the junction kept 12 bases outside the gene matches. This CDR3 reads CASSPRETGPTSYGYTF. The CDR3 coding sequence is TGTGCCAGCTCACCACGAGAGACAGGGCCTACCTCCTATGGCTACACCTTC.

J is TRBJ2-3 and V is TRBV9; D is uncertain. With 0 bases removed from V and 9 bases from J, the gap between germline ends came to 5 bases. CDR3 length: 11 residues. Germline V gene data show CDR1 as SGDLS and CDR2 as YYNGEE. CDR3 DNA sequence: TGTGCCAGCAGCGTAGACACCACGCAGTATTTT. Translating it yields CASSVDTTQYF. The full variable domain, its missing parts supplied by reference TRBV9 and TRBJ2-3, is DSGVTQTPKHLITATGQRVTLRCSPRSGDLSVYWYQQSLDQGLQFLIQYYNGEERAKGNILERFSAQQFPDLHSELNLSSLELGDSALYFCASSVDTTQYFGPGTRLTVL.

This chain joins TRBV5-1 and TRBJ1-6; the D gene is possibly TRBD1 (6 bases). The germline gives CDR1 SGHRS, CDR2 YFSETQ. V was clipped by 5 bases and J by 5 bases, with 14 bases between them. The CDR3 has 15 residues. CDR3 loop: CASRSNTGNNSPLHF. For the CDR3, the DNA is TGCGCCAGCAGGAGTAACACAGGGAATAATTCACCCCTCCACTTT.

In regard to this clone: Other DNA sequences in this specimen translate into the identical CDR3. This chain joins TRBV7-2 and TRBJ1-5; D call uncertain. The germline V and J ends were trimmed by 1 base and 2 bases, with 6 bases remaining between them. Germline V gene data show CDR1 as SGHTA and CDR2 as FQGNSA. The CDR3 runs 14 residues. The chain's CDR3 is CASSLGRGNQPQHF. The CDR3 DNA is TGTGCCAGCAGCTTAGGAAGAGGCAATCAGCCCCAGCATTTT.

V usage is TRBV6-5 and J usage is TRBJ2-1; D gene uncertain. Germline V gene lookup returns CDR1 MNHEY and CDR2 SVGAGI. Trimming removed 7 bases from V and 0 bases from J, with 10 bases in between. CDR3 size: 14 residues. The CDR3 loop is CASTLTVSYNEQFF. CDR3 DNA: TGTGCCAGCACTCTCACGGTCTCCTACAATGAGCAGTTCTTC.